Listed below are T cell receptor beta chains from one sample, sequenced in a study of T cells expressing NK-cell markers. Reprocessing the 5' RACE reads, TCRdb reports a single entry for every CDR3 protein and omits DNA. The sample table sets out some 450,000 distinct CDR3 sequences. The sequencing sample was made of blood T cells: a sorted CD56 or NKG2C T cell subset, CD4+ or CD8+ T cells, or bulk PBMC T cells (not recorded which). The receptors originated from a woman between 18 and 75 years old in good health. CDR3s include the opening cysteine and the closing phenylalanine or tryptophan.

v_gene,j_gene,CDR3aa
TRBV2,TRBJ2-5,CASGLRKFPSGSLETQYF
TRBV12-3/TRBV12-4,TRBJ1-5,CASSFITPGGNQPQHF
TRBV20-1,TRBJ2-3,CSARDQAGISTDTQYF
TRBV7-6,TRBJ1-1,CASSLAPQGNTEAFF
TRBV20-1,TRBJ2-3,CSARGVGAADTQYF
TRBV12-3/TRBV12-4,TRBJ2-2,CASSLGQGQRGELFF
TRBV11-2,TRBJ2-5,CASSLGALPGQETQYF
TRBV25-1,TRBJ2-7,CASTGRSYEQYF
TRBV29-1,TRBJ1-1,CSVAMDRLEAFF
TRBV5-6,TRBJ2-7,CASIRRDFLSEQYF
TRBV11-2,TRBJ2-5,CASSLSLVETQYF
TRBV3-1,TRBJ2-7,CASSRHDRFYEQYF
TRBV6-5,TRBJ2-3,CASSYSISGIVTDTQYF
TRBV4-3,TRBJ1-1,CASSQVGSLNTEAFF
TRBV4-3,TRBJ2-6,CASSQSRDGLSPGANVLTF
TRBV20-1,TRBJ2-7,CSASDVAGSGVREQYF
TRBV12-3/TRBV12-4,TRBJ2-3,CASSFGRSKSTDTQYF
TRBV29-1,TRBJ1-5,CSVGGELNQPQHF
TRBV27,TRBJ2-3,CASSLGDPRGTQYF
TRBV7-2,TRBJ2-3,CASSLAPSGTDTQYF
TRBV7-2,TRBJ2-1,CASSPVGAGVVNEQFF
TRBV12-3/TRBV12-4,TRBJ1-2,CASSHGMGGDGYTF
TRBV29-1,TRBJ2-7,CSVEGDSSYEQYF
TRBV11-3,TRBJ2-5,CASSLISAVQETQYF
TRBV5-1,TRBJ1-3,CASSLSDLGNTIYF
TRBV6-1,TRBJ1-4,CASSENRVDEKLFF
TRBV29-1,TRBJ2-4,CSVVRGNIQYF
TRBV5-1,TRBJ1-2,CASSLGRERYGYTF
TRBV20-1,TRBJ1-3,CSGWNRGRNTIYF
TRBV12-3/TRBV12-4,TRBJ1-5,CASSLPWTGFYQPQHF
TRBV5-1,TRBJ2-5,CARGDHQETQYF
TRBV29-1,TRBJ2-7,CSAFGTASYEQYF
TRBV20-1,TRBJ2-1,CSAKEPVANEQFF
TRBV5-4,TRBJ2-1,CASSSLGETNYNEQFF
TRBV18,TRBJ1-1,CASSPMSDTEAFF
TRBV6-1,TRBJ2-7,CASSGPHGGAYEQYF
TRBV12-3/TRBV12-4,TRBJ2-1,CASSLGVSGNEQFF
TRBV5-1,TRBJ2-7,CASSFPRPEYEQYF
TRBV7-8,TRBJ1-2,CASSLGQGRSYGYTF
TRBV5-1,TRBJ2-2,CASSTHLGGELFF
TRBV20-1,TRBJ1-1,CSARGGWSTEAFF
TRBV19,TRBJ1-1,CASSPIPGLTPGMNTEAFF
TRBV20-1,TRBJ2-1,CSASGGRSSYNEQFF
TRBV20-1,TRBJ1-4,CSASRGAVGEKLFF
TRBV20-1,TRBJ2-3,CSARGLAGDLLAQYF
TRBV27,TRBJ1-1,CASSLAGVGTEAFF
TRBV5-1,TRBJ2-1,CASSLGWNEQFF
TRBV28,TRBJ1-5,CASRTLEVGNQPQHF
TRBV4-1,TRBJ1-2,CASSQVAVDYGYTF